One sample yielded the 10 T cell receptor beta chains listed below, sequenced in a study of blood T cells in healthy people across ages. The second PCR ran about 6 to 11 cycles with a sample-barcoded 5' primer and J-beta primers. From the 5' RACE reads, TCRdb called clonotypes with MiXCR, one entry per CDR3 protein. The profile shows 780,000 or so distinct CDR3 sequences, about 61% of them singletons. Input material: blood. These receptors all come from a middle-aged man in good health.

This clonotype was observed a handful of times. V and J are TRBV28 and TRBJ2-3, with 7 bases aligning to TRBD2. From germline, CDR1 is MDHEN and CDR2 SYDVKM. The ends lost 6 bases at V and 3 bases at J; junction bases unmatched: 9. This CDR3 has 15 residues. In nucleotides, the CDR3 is TGTGCCAGCAGGCGTCAGGCTAGCGGAACAGATACGCAGTATTTT. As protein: CASRRQASGTDTQYF.

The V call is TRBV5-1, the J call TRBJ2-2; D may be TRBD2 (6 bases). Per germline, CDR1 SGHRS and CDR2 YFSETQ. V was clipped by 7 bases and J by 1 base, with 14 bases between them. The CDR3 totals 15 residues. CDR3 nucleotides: TGCGCCAGCGGCAGGGACTGGGGGAACACCGGGGAGCTGTTTTTT. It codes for CASGRDWGNTGELFF.

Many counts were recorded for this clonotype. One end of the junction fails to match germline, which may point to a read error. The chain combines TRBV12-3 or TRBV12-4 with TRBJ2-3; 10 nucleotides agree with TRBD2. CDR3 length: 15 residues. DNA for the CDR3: TGTGCCAGCAGTGTAGCGGGAGGATACCGAGATACGCAGTATTTT. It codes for CASSVAGGYRDTQYF.

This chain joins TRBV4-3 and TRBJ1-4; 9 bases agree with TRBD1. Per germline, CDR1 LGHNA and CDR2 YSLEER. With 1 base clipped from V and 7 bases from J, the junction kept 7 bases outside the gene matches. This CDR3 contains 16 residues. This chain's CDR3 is CASSQVITGGREKLFF. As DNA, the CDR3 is TGCGCCAGCAGCCAAGTTATTACAGGGGGCCGTGAAAAACTGTTTTTT.

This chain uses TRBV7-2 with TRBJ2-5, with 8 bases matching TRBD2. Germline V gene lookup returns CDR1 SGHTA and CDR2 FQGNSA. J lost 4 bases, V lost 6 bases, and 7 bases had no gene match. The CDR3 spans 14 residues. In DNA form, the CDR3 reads TGTGCCAGCAGTCGCCGGCTAGCGGGAGAGACCCAGTACTTC. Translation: CASSRRLAGETQYF.

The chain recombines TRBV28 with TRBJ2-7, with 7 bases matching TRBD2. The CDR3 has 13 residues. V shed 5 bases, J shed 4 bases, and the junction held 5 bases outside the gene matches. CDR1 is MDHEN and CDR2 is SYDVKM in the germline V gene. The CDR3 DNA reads TGTGCCAGCAGTGCCCAGCGGGATTACGAGCAGTACTTC. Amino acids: CASSAQRDYEQYF.

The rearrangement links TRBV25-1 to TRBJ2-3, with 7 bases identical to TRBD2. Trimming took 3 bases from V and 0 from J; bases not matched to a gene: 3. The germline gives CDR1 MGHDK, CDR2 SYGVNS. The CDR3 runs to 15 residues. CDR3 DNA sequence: TGTGCCAGCAGTGACCAAGCGGGAAGCACAGATACGCAGTATTTT. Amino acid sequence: CASSDQAGSTDTQYF. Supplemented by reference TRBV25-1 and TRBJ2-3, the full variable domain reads EADIYQTPRYLVIGTGKKITLECSQTMGHDKMYWYQQDPGMELHLIHYSYGVNSTEKGDLSSESTVSRIRTEHFPLTLESARPSHTSQYLCASSDQAGSTDTQYFGPGTRLTVL.

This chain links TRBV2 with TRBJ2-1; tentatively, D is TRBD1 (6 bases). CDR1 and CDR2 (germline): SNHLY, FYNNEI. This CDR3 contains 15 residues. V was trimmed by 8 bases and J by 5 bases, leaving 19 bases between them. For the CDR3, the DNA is TGTGCCAGCTCCGTTGAACAGGGTAACCACAATGAGCAGTTCTTC. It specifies CASSVEQGNHNEQFF.

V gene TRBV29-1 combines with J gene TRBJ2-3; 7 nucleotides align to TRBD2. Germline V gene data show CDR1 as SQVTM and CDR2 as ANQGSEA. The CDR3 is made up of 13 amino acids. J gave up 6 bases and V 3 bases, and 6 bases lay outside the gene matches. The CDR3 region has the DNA TGCAGCGTTGAGCGGGAGTCGGTCGATACGCAGTATTTT. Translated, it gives CSVERESVDTQYF.

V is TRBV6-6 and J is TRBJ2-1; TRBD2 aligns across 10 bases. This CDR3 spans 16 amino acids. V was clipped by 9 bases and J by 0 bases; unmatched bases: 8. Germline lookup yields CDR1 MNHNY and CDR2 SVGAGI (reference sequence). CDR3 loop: CASGLAGVSSYNEQFF. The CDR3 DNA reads TGTGCCAGTGGCCTAGCGGGAGTTAGCTCCTACAATGAGCAGTTCTTC.